The 29 T cell receptor beta chains below were found in one sample sequenced in a study of cytomegalovirus exposure and HLA in healthy donors (dated by TCRdb to the late 2010s). The method behind the library was the immunoSEQ multiplex PCR assay. For the multiplex PCR, a mixture combining 60 forward primers for TCR Vbeta segments and 13 reverse primers for TCR Jbeta segments was used. As stored in TCRdb, this immuneACCESS dataset retains in-frame rearrangements with V and J assigned. A fraction of the clones does not appear; measured against another copy, unresolved V genes explain less than half of the discrepancy, and the remainder lacks a known reason. For this sample the table gives 150,000 to 200,000 clones, of which approximately 79% were detected only once. The top ten constitute around 6.8% of the sample. Sequencing was performed on PBMCs. The receptors stem from a man aged 40-55 years in good health and CMV-seropositive.

The chain recombines TRBV19 with TRBJ1-6; 10 bases are shared with TRBD1. J gave up 7 bases and V 6 bases, and 6 bases lay outside the gene matches. Germline assignment: CDR1 LNHDA and CDR2 SQIVND (reference sequence). CDR3 length: 15 amino acids. CDR3: CASRTDRGVNSPLHF. CDR3 in DNA: TGTGCCAGTAGAACGGACAGGGGGGTAAATTCACCCCTCCACTTT.

The chain couples TRBV5-6 to TRBJ1-3; 7 bases align to TRBD1. Looked up from germline, CDR1 is SGHDT and CDR2 is YYEEEE. Losses at the gene ends were 1 base for V and 2 bases for J; bases not matched to a gene: 6. CDR3 length: 16 residues. The DNA for the CDR3 is TGTGCCAGCAGCTTGACGGCAGGGGGTACTGGAAACACCATATATTTT. It encodes CASSLTAGGTGNTIYF.

The V call is TRBV7-9, the J call TRBJ1-1; D not resolved. The CDR3 has 12 residues. Trimming took 8 bases from V and 7 from J, leaving 14 bases between them. Germline V gene sequence: CDR1 SEHNR, CDR2 FQNEAQ (reference sequence). CDR3 amino acids: CASGPTAGEAFF. The CDR3 coding sequence is TGTGCCAGCGGGCCAACCGCGGGTGAAGCTTTCTTT.

The chain recombines TRBV5-1 with TRBJ1-3; TRBD1 is a possible D gene (6 bases). The CDR3 runs to 17 residues. The germline CDR1 and CDR2 sequences are SGHRS and YFSETQ. V dropped 0 bases and J dropped 4 bases, with 17 bases sitting between them. In DNA form, the CDR3 reads TGCGCCAGCAGCTTGGGGGCCGGGGGGCTAAAGGGAAACACCATATATTTT. The encoded protein is CASSLGAGGLKGNTIYF.

This chain links TRBV29-1 with TRBJ1-1, with 9 bases that match TRBD1. The V and J ends lost 7 bases and 5 bases, in that order; junction bases with no gene match: 8. Germline CDR1 is SQVTM and CDR2 is ANQGSEA. The CDR3 length is 13 residues. The CDR3 sequence is CSARDREGTEAFF. In DNA form, the CDR3 reads TGCAGCGCGAGGGACAGGGAGGGAACTGAAGCTTTCTTT.

This rearrangement joins TRBV2 to TRBJ2-3; 12 positions match TRBD2. The germline V gene encodes CDR1 SNHLY and CDR2 FYNNEI. V gave up 6 bases and J gave up 2 bases; unmatched junction bases: 3. This CDR3 has 15 amino acids. The CDR3 region has the DNA TGTGCCAGCAGCTGGACTAGCGGGGTCACAGATACGCAGTATTTT. Translating gives CASSWTSGVTDTQYF.

This clone was seen just once. V is TRBV6-1 and J is TRBJ2-1; D possibly corresponds to TRBD2 (6 bases). CDR3 length: 12 residues. Trimming took 9 bases from V and 5 from J, leaving 11 bases between them. CDR1 is MNHNS and CDR2 is SASEGT in the germline V gene. CDR3 sequence: CASRDFNNEQFF. CDR3 DNA sequence: TGTGCCAGTAGGGACTTCAACAATGAGCAGTTCTTC.

V usage is TRBV7-8 and J usage is TRBJ1-2, with D perhaps matching TRBD1 (5 bases). The CDR3 is 13 residues long. V lost 5 bases and J 0 bases, leaving 7 bases between the germline ends. Germline values: CDR1 SGHVS, CDR2 FQNEAQ. As DNA, the CDR3 is TGTGCCAGCAGCCCCAGGGCTAACTATGGCTACACCTTC. Protein: CASSPRANYGYTF.

The rearrangement links TRBV7-2 to TRBJ2-5; 9 nucleotides line up with TRBD1. CDR3 size: 13 residues. From germline, CDR1 is SGHTA and CDR2 FQGNSA. The V gene end was trimmed by 5 bases and the J gene end by 4 bases; junction bases not matched to a gene: 2. This CDR3 is CASSQQGAETQYF. The CDR3 bases are TGTGCCAGCAGCCAACAGGGGGCAGAGACCCAGTACTTC.

The V call is TRBV15, the J call TRBJ1-1, with 9 bases that match TRBD1. CDR1 is LNHNV, CDR2 YYDKDF, per germline (reference sequence). V shed 3 bases and J 7 bases; nucleotides not matched to a gene: 9. The CDR3 spans 15 residues. CDR3 nucleotides: TGTGCCACCAGCAGGGGACAGGGTTTCGTCGGTGAAGCTTTCTTT. Its translation is CATSRGQGFVGEAFF. The full variable domain, rest sourced from reference TRBV15 and TRBJ1-1, is DAMVIQNPRYQVTQFGKPVTLSCSQTLNHNVMYWYQQKSSQAPKLLFHYYDKDFNNEADTPDNFQSRRPNTSFCFLDIRSPGLGDTAMYLCATSRGQGFVGEAFFGQGTRLTVV.

This sequence joins TRBV9 and TRBJ2-2; 9 bases align to TRBD2. This CDR3 region has 17 residues. With 2 bases clipped from V and 5 bases from J, the junction kept 10 bases outside the gene matches. Germline CDR1 SGDLS, CDR2 YYNGEE. CDR3 coding DNA: TGTGCCAGCAGCGTGGGCGGGGGGGCCGTAGTTACCGGGGAGCTGTTTTTT. This codes for CASSVGGGAVVTGELFF.

The chain uses TRBV6-1 and TRBJ2-7; D possibly corresponds to TRBD2 (6 bases). The CDR3 length is 13 residues. The germline gives CDR1 MNHNS, CDR2 SASEGT. Trimming pared 5 bases from V and 1 base from J, leaving 9 bases between. CDR3: CASSRGASYEQYF. For the CDR3, the DNA is TGTGCCAGCAGTCGCGGGGCGTCCTACGAGCAGTACTTC.

The chain uses TRBV7-2 and TRBJ1-2; TRBD1 might be the D (6 bases). CDR1 is SGHTA and CDR2 is FQGNSA in the germline V gene. The CDR3 spans 14 residues. Between the trimmed V and J ends, which lost 5 bases and 4 bases, there was a span of 14 bases. DNA of the CDR3: TGTGCCAGCAGCCCAGGGGCGGAAATCTATGGCTACACCTTC. This gives the protein CASSPGAEIYGYTF.

The chain has TRBV25-1 and TRBJ1-1, with D possibly being TRBD1 (5 bases). V dropped 4 bases and J dropped 6 bases, with 12 bases sitting between them. Germline CDR1 and CDR2: MGHDK and SYGVNS. The CDR3 is made up of 13 amino acids. The CDR3 spells CASSALGASEAFF. The CDR3, as DNA: TGTGCCAGCAGTGCTCTAGGGGCATCTGAAGCTTTCTTT.

The chain has TRBV5-4 and TRBJ2-2, with a weak D call TRBD2 (5 bases). This CDR3 is 14 amino acids long. Germline V CDR1 and CDR2: SGHNT, YYREEE (reference sequence). The V end lost 4 bases, the J end lost 7 bases, and 14 bases lay between the germline ends. The chain's CDR3 is CASSPAGDLGELFF. The DNA of the CDR3 is TGTGCCAGCAGCCCCGCCGGGGATCTCGGGGAGCTGTTTTTT.

The rearrangement links TRBV30 to TRBJ2-7, with D perhaps matching TRBD1 (6 bases). Per germline, CDR1 GTSNPN and CDR2 SVGIG (reference sequence). The CDR3 is 14 residues long. V was pared by 1 base and J by 0 bases, with 10 bases between. The CDR3: CAWSEGHPSYEQYF. The CDR3 DNA is TGTGCCTGGAGTGAGGGACACCCCTCCTACGAGCAGTACTTC.

The chain employs TRBV6-5 and TRBJ1-2; D possibly corresponds to TRBD1 (5 bases). Germline-derived CDR1 and CDR2 are MNHEY and SVGAGI. The germline V and J ends were trimmed by 0 bases and 6 bases, with 11 bases remaining between them. The CDR3 runs 14 residues. The CDR3 loop reads CASSYSGGPDGYTF. The DNA of the CDR3 is TGTGCCAGCAGTTACTCGGGGGGTCCCGATGGCTACACCTTC.

The chain uses TRBV9 and TRBJ2-1; TRBD2 matches at 12 bases. Looked up from germline, CDR1 is SGDLS and CDR2 is YYNGEE. This CDR3 is built from 21 residues. Trimming cost V 0 bases and J 5 bases; bases outside gene matches: 18. CDR3 loop: CASSVEENWLAGGTGHNEQFF. As DNA, the CDR3 is TGTGCCAGCAGCGTAGAAGAGAATTGGCTAGCGGGGGGGACGGGGCACAATGAGCAGTTCTTC.

The chain is built from TRBV30 and TRBJ2-1, with D maybe TRBD1 (6 bases). Deletions cut 5 bases from V and 0 bases from J, with 17 bases between. Germline CDR1 and CDR2: GTSNPN and SVGIG (reference sequence). CDR3 length: 16 amino acids. CDR3 in amino acids: CAWATGTLSSYNEQFF. For the CDR3, the DNA is TGTGCCTGGGCCACCGGGACACTAAGCTCCTACAATGAGCAGTTCTTC.

The chain combines TRBV4-3 with TRBJ1-2, with a possible D match to TRBD1 (5 bases). The V end was cut by 3 bases, the J end by 2 bases, with 25 bases between. This CDR3 comprises 19 residues. Germline V gene data show CDR1 as LGHNA and CDR2 as YSLEER. The CDR3 DNA reads TGCGCCAGCAGCCATGCCGGGAGGGGCTCGGGGGTTGGCAACTATGGCTACACCTTC. It translates to CASSHAGRGSGVGNYGYTF.

In regard to this clone: A read error may produce the germline difference seen at one junction end. This sequence joins TRBV7-7 and TRBJ2-7; TRBD2 matches 14 bases. The CDR3 has 16 residues. The germline CDR1 and CDR2 sequences are SSHAT and FNYEAQ (reference sequence). In DNA, the CDR3 is TGTGCTAGCAGCCCGGGACTAGCGGGGGCCTCGGGGGAGCAGTACTTC. Translated: CASSPGLAGASGEQYF. Complete variable domain (other parts from reference TRBV7-7 and TRBJ2-7): GAGVSQSPRYKVTKRGQDVTLRCDPISSHATLYWYQQALGQGPEFLTYFNYEAQPDKSGLPSDRFSAERPEGSISTLTIQRTEQRDSAMYRCASSPGLAGASGEQYFGPGTRLTVT.

Comment on this clone: This CDR3 is also generated by other DNA sequences in the sample. This chain joins TRBV20-1 and TRBJ2-5, with D hard to call. The CDR3 extends over 11 amino acids. The V and J ends lost 1 base and 5 bases respectively, with 5 bases between them. Germline CDR1 reads DFQATT; CDR2 reads SNEGSKA (reference sequence). CDR3 region: CSARAAETQYF. The CDR3 DNA reads TGCAGTGCTAGAGCTGCGGAGACCCAGTACTTC.

This clone appeared a single time. This chain links TRBV15 with TRBJ2-7, with a possible D match to TRBD1 (6 bases). V was shortened by 0 bases and J by 2 bases, with 11 bases between the two germline ends. The CDR3 is 15 residues long. CDR1 and CDR2 (germline): LNHNV, YYDKDF (reference sequence). CDR3 DNA sequence: TGTGCCACCAGCAGAGATGGGACACCTACCTACGAGCAGTACTTC. Translated, it gives CATSRDGTPTYEQYF.

J is TRBJ1-3 and V is TRBV7-9, with D hard to call. Trimming pared 6 bases from V and 0 bases from J, leaving 3 bases between. CDR3 length: 12 residues. Germline loops: CDR1 SEHNR, CDR2 FQNEAQ (reference sequence). CDR3 bases: TGTGCCAGCAGACACTCTGGAAACACCATATATTTT. Encoded protein: CASRHSGNTIYF.

The table lists this clone with a few counts. The chain has TRBV10-3 and TRBJ1-1; 7 bases match TRBD1. The V and J ends lost 10 bases and 1 base, in that order; junction bases with no gene match: 6. Germline values: CDR1 ENHRY, CDR2 SYGVKD. This CDR3 contains 13 residues. The CDR3 sequence is CATATGKNTEAFF. CDR3 bases: TGTGCCACCGCGACAGGGAAGAACACTGAAGCTTTCTTT.

Points on this clone: Relative to the germline gene, one junction end is altered; a read error may explain this. V gene TRBV7-9 combines with J gene TRBJ2-1, with D unclear. This CDR3 region has 10 residues. CDR1 and CDR2 (germline): SEHNR, FQNEAQ (reference sequence). The DNA of the CDR3 is TGTTCCAGCAGCCTCGTTGAGCAGTTCTTC. Translation: CSSSLVEQFF.

The chain couples TRBV9 to TRBJ1-3; D is unclear. The germline V and J ends were trimmed by 4 bases and 0 bases, with 14 bases remaining between them. This CDR3 contains 16 residues. The germline gives CDR1 SGDLS, CDR2 YYNGEE. CDR3 residues: CASSPRTQPSGNTIYF. The CDR3 DNA sequence: TGTGCCAGCAGCCCACGGACTCAACCCTCTGGAAACACCATATATTTT.

The chain combines TRBV5-1 with TRBJ2-5, with D perhaps TRBD1 (5 bases). V lost 1 base and J 4 bases, leaving 8 bases between the germline ends. Germline CDR1 and CDR2: SGHRS and YFSETQ. This CDR3 region has 13 residues. The CDR3 region is CASSLSGPETQYF. In DNA, the CDR3 is TGCGCCAGCAGCTTGTCAGGGCCAGAGACCCAGTACTTC. Drawing the rest from reference TRBV5-1 and TRBJ2-5, the complete variable domain is KAGVTQTPRYLIKTRGQQVTLSCSPISGHRSVSWYQQTPGQGLQFLFEYFSETQRNKGNFPGRFSGRQFSNSRSEMNVSTLELGDSALYLCASSLSGPETQYFGPGTRLLVL.

This clone turned up a few times. The chain links TRBV5-5 to TRBJ1-2; D not resolved. In germline, CDR1 is SGHKS, CDR2 YYEKEE (reference sequence). Trimming left V 1 base short and J 6 bases short, with 19 bases between. This CDR3 is 16 amino acids long. CDR3 in DNA: TGTGCCAGCAGCTTGTTTTACGGGGTGAGGGAAAATGGCTACACCTTC. Translation: CASSLFYGVRENGYTF.